The 20 T cell receptor beta chains in this list originate from one sample, sequenced in a study of cytomegalovirus exposure and HLA in healthy donors. Researchers ran the PCR with 60 Vbeta and 13 Jbeta primers. The data were produced by immunoSEQ multiplex PCR, yet TCRdb's version contains in-frame clones alone and is incomplete. The sample carries about 150,000 clones, around a tenth recorded once. The sequencing input was PBMCs. These receptors were collected from a male donor in good health and CMV-seronegative.

The V call is TRBV6-1, the J call TRBJ2-7; 7 nucleotides match TRBD1. CDR3 length: 12 residues. With 6 bases clipped from V and 3 bases from J, the junction kept 2 bases outside the gene matches. The V gene's germline CDR1 is MNHNS and CDR2 SASEGT. CDR3: CASSGDSYEQYF. CDR3 DNA sequence: TGTGCCAGCAGCGGGGACAGCTACGAGCAGTACTTC.

This clone was counted only a few times. V gene TRBV5-6 combines with J gene TRBJ1-4; no clear D. The length of the CDR3 is 16 residues. CDR1 SGHDT and CDR2 YYEEEE come from the germline V gene. Deletions cut 4 bases from V and 3 bases from J, with 16 bases between. The CDR3 spells CASSETGGRPNEKLFF. The DNA for the CDR3 is TGTGCCAGCAGCGAAACGGGCGGGCGGCCTAATGAAAAACTGTTTTTT.

The chain links TRBV6-1 to TRBJ1-6, with 11 bases lining up with TRBD1. V trimming: 10 bases; J trimming: 10 bases; junction bases outside the gene matches: 12. There are 15 residues in the CDR3. CDR1 is MNHNS and CDR2 is SASEGT in the germline V gene. The CDR3 DNA follows: TGTGCCACCACGTCTGGACAGGGGGCTGGGTCACCCCTCCACTTT. Translated, it gives CATTSGQGAGSPLHF.

The chain is built from TRBV4-3 and TRBJ2-2, with D possibly TRBD2 on 6 matching bases. Trimming left V 0 bases short and J 5 bases short, with 16 bases between. The CDR3 totals 17 residues. Germline CDR1 reads LGHNA; CDR2 reads YSLEER. CDR3 nucleotide sequence: TGCGCCAGCAGCCAAGATCGCCCTAGCGCTGATACCGGGGAGCTGTTTTTT. Translated: CASSQDRPSADTGELFF.

The CDR3 region has the DNA TGTGCCAGCAGCTTTCTTGACAGGGTTAATTCACCCCTCCACTTT. Translated: CASSFLDRVNSPLHF. This sequence joins TRBV5-6 and TRBJ1-6; TRBD1 matches at 7 bases. Germline assignment: CDR1 SGHDT and CDR2 YYEEEE. The length of the CDR3 is 15 residues. With 2 bases clipped from V and 6 bases from J, the junction kept 5 bases outside the gene matches.

This clone was seen only a few times. V and J are TRBV6-1 and TRBJ2-7; 10 nucleotides align to TRBD2. CDR1 is MNHNS, CDR2 SASEGT, per germline. Trimming at V came to 3 bases and at J to 1 base, leaving 3 bases not matched to a gene. The CDR3 is 15 amino acids. The CDR3 region is CASSERTSGSYEQYF. CDR3 DNA sequence: TGTGCCAGCAGTGAGAGGACTAGCGGTTCCTACGAGCAGTACTTC.

The table lists this clone with a few counts. V gene TRBV19 combines with J gene TRBJ1-2; D possibly corresponds to TRBD1 (6 bases). V was shortened by 9 bases and J by 2 bases, with 10 bases between the two germline ends. Per the germline V gene, CDR1 is LNHDA and CDR2 is SQIVND (reference sequence). The CDR3 is 12 amino acids. In nucleotides, the CDR3 is TGTGCCAGCAAGGACAGCAACTATGGCTACACCTTC. Amino acids: CASKDSNYGYTF.

The chain carries TRBV27 and TRBJ2-1; a weak D match, TRBD1 (6 bases). The germline CDR1 and CDR2 sequences are MNHEY and SMNVEV (reference sequence). V was pared by 6 bases and J by 4 bases, with 16 bases between. This CDR3 comprises 15 residues. CDR3 sequence reads: CASSPPGTLYNEQFF. The CDR3 nucleotides read TGTGCCAGCAGCCCACCCGGGACACTTTACAATGAGCAGTTCTTC.

As for this clone: Within the sample, other DNA sequences also encode this same CDR3. The CDR3 is CASSPPYSEAFF. Here the CDR3 DNA reads TGTGCCAGCTCACCGCCCTACTCTGAAGCTTTCTTT. The V and J genes are TRBV18 and TRBJ1-1; D not certain. CDR1 is KGHSH and CDR2 is LQKENI in the germline V gene. This CDR3 spans 12 amino acids. V was clipped by 3 bases and J by 6 bases, with 8 bases between them.

The genes are TRBV23-1 and TRBJ2-4, with 9 bases aligning to TRBD1. TRBV23-1 is an open reading frame, and its role is uncertain. The V gene end was trimmed by 0 bases and the J gene end by 2 bases; junction bases not matched to a gene: 11. The CDR3 sequence is 19 residues long. The CDR3 loop reads CASSQSCPLGQGPKNIQYF. Written as DNA, the CDR3 is TGCGCCAGCAGTCAATCTTGCCCACTAGGACAGGGGCCCAAAAACATTCAGTACTTC.

This rearrangement joins TRBV13 to TRBJ1-2; D gene unclear. This CDR3 has 17 amino acids. Trimming pared 7 bases from V and 1 base from J, leaving 22 bases between. Germline loops: CDR1 PRHDT, CDR2 FYEKMQ (reference sequence). As DNA, the CDR3 is TGTGCCAGCACCACTTACACCTCTGGCGGAGGTAACTATGGCTACACCTTC. It is translated as CASTTYTSGGGNYGYTF.

The chain combines TRBV19 with TRBJ1-5; 11 nucleotides line up with TRBD1. This CDR3 contains 17 residues. Germline CDR1 is LNHDA and CDR2 is SQIVND (reference sequence). The V gene end was trimmed by 5 bases and the J gene end by 1 base; junction bases not matched to a gene: 7. The CDR3 loop reads CASSARDRGGSNQPQHF. CDR3 DNA: TGTGCCAGTAGTGCCCGGGACAGGGGGGGAAGCAATCAGCCCCAGCATTTT. Supplemented by reference TRBV19 and TRBJ1-5, the full variable domain reads DGGITQSPKYLFRKEGQNVTLSCEQNLNHDAMYWYRQDPGQGLRLIYYSQIVNDFQKGDIAEGYSVSREKKESFPLTVTSAQKNPTAFYLCASSARDRGGSNQPQHFGDGTRLSIL.

This clone has just a few counts. The gene calls are TRBV28 and TRBJ2-7; D perhaps matches TRBD2 (6 bases). The germline V gene has CDR1 MDHEN and CDR2 SYDVKM. Trimming shortened V by 5 bases and J by 1 base, and 12 bases separated the two germline ends. CDR3 length equals 14 residues. The CDR3 DNA reads TGTGCCAGCAGTCCCCTGGGGGGTTCCTACGAGCAGTACTTC. Translation gives CASSPLGGSYEQYF.

The rearrangement links TRBV7-9 to TRBJ1-1; TRBD1 matches at 8 bases. Germline V gene sequence: CDR1 SEHNR, CDR2 FQNEAQ (reference sequence). The J segment lost 0 bases and the V segment lost 6 bases, leaving 6 bases of the junction unmatched. This CDR3 region has 15 residues. The DNA of the CDR3 is TGTGCCAGCAGTTCACAGGGGGACCTGAACACTGAAGCTTTCTTT. Encoded protein: CASSSQGDLNTEAFF.

This clone was found a few times. The CDR3 DNA reads TGTGCCAGCAGCGTAGGTGGGGGGGAAGGGGAGACCCAGTACTTC. Translating it yields CASSVGGGEGETQYF. The rearrangement uses TRBV9 and TRBJ2-5; 7 positions agree with TRBD2. CDR1 is SGDLS, CDR2 YYNGEE, per germline. Unmatched junction bases numbered 7, after V lost 0 bases and J lost 5 bases. CDR3 size: 15 residues.

This clone was counted only a few times. The V call is TRBV18, the J call TRBJ1-1; D remains unclear. V dropped 3 bases and J dropped 1 base, with 6 bases sitting between them. Germline CDR1 reads KGHSH; CDR2 reads LQKENI. There are 13 residues in the CDR3. CDR3 sequence reads: CASSPTWNTEAFF. The CDR3 DNA is TGTGCCAGCTCACCGACATGGAACACTGAAGCTTTCTTT.

The chain employs TRBV2 and TRBJ1-5, with D unresolved. V was trimmed by 8 bases and J by 0 bases, leaving 11 bases between them. This CDR3 is 14 amino acids long. Germline V gene data show CDR1 as SNHLY and CDR2 as FYNNEI. CDR3 DNA: TGTGCCAGCTACGCGGGTTATAGCAATCAGCCCCAGCATTTT. Translation: CASYAGYSNQPQHF.

A remark on this clone: This CDR3 is also generated by other DNA sequences in the sample. The chain is built from TRBV5-6 and TRBJ1-3; tentative D call: TRBD1 (6 bases). The V and J ends lost 4 bases and 1 base respectively, with 15 bases between them. This CDR3 contains 16 residues. Germline values: CDR1 SGHDT, CDR2 YYEEEE. The CDR3 loop reads CASSLTGYTSGNTIYF. In DNA form, the CDR3 reads TGTGCCAGCAGCCTGACAGGCTACACATCTGGAAACACCATATATTTT.

This clone appeared a few times. This chain joins TRBV7-2 and TRBJ2-1, with D possibly TRBD2 on 5 matching bases. Germline lookup yields CDR1 SGHTA and CDR2 FQGNSA. The CDR3 spans 18 residues. Trimming cost V 2 bases and J 1 base, with 18 bases left between them. In DNA, the CDR3 is TGTGCCAGCAGCTTAAGGGCTTCTACTGCGGGTTCCTACAATGAGCAGTTCTTC. Its protein is CASSLRASTAGSYNEQFF.

The sample holds a few counts of this clone. This rearrangement joins TRBV4-3 to TRBJ1-1, with no clear D. Germline assignment: CDR1 LGHNA and CDR2 YSLEER. The V gene lost 0 bases and the J gene lost 2 bases, with 10 bases spanning the gap. The length of the CDR3 is 15 residues. The DNA of the CDR3 is TGCGCCAGCAGCCAAGACAGGCGCATAAACACTGAAGCTTTCTTT. It codes for CASSQDRRINTEAFF.